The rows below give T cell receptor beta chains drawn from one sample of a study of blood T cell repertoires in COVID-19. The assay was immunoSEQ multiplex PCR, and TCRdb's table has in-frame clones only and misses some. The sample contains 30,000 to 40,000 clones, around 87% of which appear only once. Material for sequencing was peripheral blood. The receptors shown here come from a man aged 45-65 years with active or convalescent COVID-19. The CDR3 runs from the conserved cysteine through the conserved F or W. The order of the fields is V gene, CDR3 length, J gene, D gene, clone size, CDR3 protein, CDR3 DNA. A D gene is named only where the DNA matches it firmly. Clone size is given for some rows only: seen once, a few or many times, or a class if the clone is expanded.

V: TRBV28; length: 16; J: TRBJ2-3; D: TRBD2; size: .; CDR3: CASRSGGRAFPDTQYF; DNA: TGTGCCAGCAGGAGTGGCGGGAGGGCCTTCCCAGATACGCAGTATTTT
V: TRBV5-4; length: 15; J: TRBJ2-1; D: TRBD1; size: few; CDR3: CASSSGTGGYNEQFF; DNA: TGTGCCAGCAGCTCGGGGACAGGGGGCTACAATGAGCAGTTCTTC
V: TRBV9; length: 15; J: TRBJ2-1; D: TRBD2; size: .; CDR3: CASSGTSGVYNEQFF; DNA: TGTGCCAGCAGCGGGACTAGCGGAGTCTACAATGAGCAGTTCTTC
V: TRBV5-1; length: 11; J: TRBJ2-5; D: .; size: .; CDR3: CASLEGETQYF; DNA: TGCGCCAGTCTAGAGGGAGAGACCCAGTACTTC
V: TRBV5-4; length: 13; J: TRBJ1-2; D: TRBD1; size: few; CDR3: CASSLNRGYGYTF; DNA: TGTGCCAGCAGCTTGAACAGGGGCTATGGCTACACCTTC
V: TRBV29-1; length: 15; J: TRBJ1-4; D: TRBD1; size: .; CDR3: CSVGQGVSTNEKLFF; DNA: TGCAGCGTTGGACAGGGGGTATCAACTAATGAAAAACTGTTTTTT
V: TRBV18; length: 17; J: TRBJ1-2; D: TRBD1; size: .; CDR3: CASSPPNRGAFHYGYTF; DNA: TGTGCCAGCTCACCACCAAACAGGGGGGCTTTTCACTATGGCTACACCTTC
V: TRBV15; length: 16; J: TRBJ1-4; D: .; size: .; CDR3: CATSRGLTATNEKLFF; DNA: TGTGCCACCAGCAGAGGGTTGACAGCAACTAATGAAAAACTGTTTTTT
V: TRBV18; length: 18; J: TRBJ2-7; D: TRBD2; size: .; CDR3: CASSPLGGGLAGPYEQYF; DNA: TGTGCCAGCTCACCACTGGGGGGGGGCCTAGCGGGTCCCTACGAGCAGTACTTC
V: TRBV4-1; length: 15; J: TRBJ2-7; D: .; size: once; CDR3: CASSQDPTGSYEQYF; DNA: TGCGCCAGCAGCCAAGATCCGACGGGCTCCTACGAGCAGTACTTC